The T cell receptor (beta chain) under discussion was sequenced for a study of blood T cell repertoires in COVID-19. About the research overall: From T cells, B-cell-depleted T cells, or PBMCs came the material, which was cDNA or gDNA.

This CDR3 has 13 residues. Trimming removed 4 bases from V and 3 bases from J, with 7 bases in between. Per germline, CDR1 MGHRA and CDR2 YSYEKL. Sequenced by immunoSEQ multiplex PCR; TCRdb stores in-frame clones only, minus some. Of some 230,000 clones listed, 70% to 90% are singletons. Sequenced sample: peripheral blood. The receptor was isolated from a man between 45 and 60 years old who had recovered from COVID-19. J is TRBJ1-5 and V is TRBV4-1; D is undetermined. The CDR3 region has the DNA TGCGCCAGCAGCCCTGCGCTCAATCAGCCCCAGCATTTT. Translated: CASSPALNQPQHF.